This T cell receptor beta chain stems from a study of blood T cell repertoires in COVID-19. Assay used: immunoSEQ multiplex PCR; TCRdb lists only in-frame clones, some missing. Of fewer than 350,000 clones listed, around nine tenths are singletons. CDR1 and CDR2 from the germline V gene are LNHDA and SQIVND (reference sequence). This CDR3 is built from 16 residues. Unmatched junction bases numbered 10, after V lost 7 bases and J lost 1 base. The V call is TRBV19, the J call TRBJ1-1, with 9 bases aligning to TRBD1. The sequence derives from a man in his forties or fifties with active or convalescent COVID-19. The sample consisted of peripheral blood. In DNA form, the CDR3 reads TGTGCCAGTACCCTAACCCGGGACAGGGAGAACACTGAAGCTTTCTTT. Translation: CASTLTRDRENTEAFF.